The clone carrying this TCR beta chain was counted a few times. The data were obtained in a study of shared clonotypes between healthy human individuals. In germline, CDR1 is SGHRS, CDR2 YFSETQ. Trimming took off 0 bases at V and 7 bases at J, with 10 bases between the two ends. The CDR3 length is 14 residues. The protocol was immunoSEQ multiplex PCR, while the TCRdb copy is restricted to in-frame clones and leaves out a portion. The table has 450,000 to 600,000 clones, 65% to 80% seen once. The TCR comes from a woman between 35 and 50 years old in good health. Some clones in this sample may be carry-over from other donors' samples. The chain carries TRBV5-1 and TRBJ2-2; no definite D call. The sequenced sample was PBMCs. The CDR3 nucleotides read TGCGCCAGCAGCTTGGGGAATATGGACGGGGAGCTGTTTTTT. This gives the protein CASSLGNMDGELFF.